Listed below are T cell receptor beta chains from one sample, sequenced in a study of OX40 agonist ivuxolimab in advanced cancers. Method: immunoSEQ multiplex PCR; TCRdb's copy keeps in-frame clones and lacks some. The data contain about 55,000 clones, about nine tenths of them seen just once; the ten biggest clones take up about 12%. The material sequenced was CD4+ or CD8+ T cells sorted from blood, taken in a trial of the OX40 agonist ivuxolimab. Receptors originate from an adult with an advanced solid tumor such as melanoma, head and neck, liver or kidney cancer. CDR3s include the opening cysteine and the closing phenylalanine or tryptophan. The D gene is left open where the match is weak. Size is omitted from some rows. Given values are once, few, many or a class for expanded clones.

clone size: .
D gene: TRBD2
J gene: TRBJ2-1
V gene: TRBV19
CDR3 protein: CASSSGSPYNEQFF
CDR3 DNA: TGTGCCAGTAGTAGCGGGAGCCCCTACAATGAGCAGTTCTTC

clone size: .
D gene: .
J gene: TRBJ1-4
V gene: TRBV6-1
CDR3 protein: CASSALGTNEKLFF
CDR3 DNA: TGTGCCAGCAGTGCTCTGGGTACTAATGAAAAACTGTTTTTT

clone size: .
D gene: TRBD2
J gene: TRBJ2-3
V gene: TRBV6-6
CDR3 protein: CASSFTSGLDTQYF
CDR3 DNA: TGTGCCAGCAGTTTCACTAGCGGGCTAGATACGCAGTATTTT

clone size: .
D gene: .
J gene: TRBJ1-5
V gene: TRBV6-1
CDR3 protein: CASSEAPWQPQHF
CDR3 DNA: TGTGCCAGCAGTGAAGCGCCTTGGCAGCCCCAGCATTTT

clone size: .
D gene: .
J gene: TRBJ1-4
V gene: TRBV30
CDR3 protein: CAWSVLATNEKLFF
CDR3 DNA: TGTGCCTGGAGTGTGTTGGCTACTAATGAAAAACTGTTTTTT

clone size: .
D gene: .
J gene: TRBJ1-2
V gene: TRBV9
CDR3 protein: CASSPSGPPLEGGYTF
CDR3 DNA: TGTGCCAGCAGCCCTTCCGGGCCTCCCCTTGAAGGGGGCTACACCTTC

clone size: .
D gene: TRBD2
J gene: TRBJ2-1
V gene: TRBV10-2
CDR3 protein: CASSESRGLALNEQFF
CDR3 DNA: TGCGCCAGCAGTGAGTCTAGGGGACTAGCCCTCAATGAGCAGTTCTTC

clone size: .
D gene: .
J gene: TRBJ2-3
V gene: TRBV19
CDR3 protein: CASNVGGTDTQYF
CDR3 DNA: TGTGCCAGTAATGTAGGGGGCACAGATACGCAGTATTTT

clone size: .
D gene: .
J gene: TRBJ1-1
V gene: TRBV28
CDR3 protein: CASSLYTRDVAFF
CDR3 DNA: TGTGCCAGCAGTTTATATACTAGGGATGTAGCTTTCTTT

clone size: once
D gene: TRBD1
J gene: TRBJ1-4
V gene: TRBV4-3
CDR3 protein: CASSQDRSSNEKLFF
CDR3 DNA: TGCGCCAGCAGCCAGGACAGGTCGAGTAATGAAAAACTGTTTTTT

clone size: .
D gene: .
J gene: TRBJ1-1
V gene: TRBV27
CDR3 protein: CASSLHRATEAFF
CDR3 DNA: TGTGCCAGCAGTTTGCACAGGGCCACTGAAGCTTTCTTT

clone size: .
D gene: .
J gene: TRBJ1-2
V gene: TRBV9
CDR3 protein: CASSAISSDSNYGYTF
CDR3 DNA: TGTGCCAGCAGTGCGATCTCCAGTGATTCTAACTATGGCTACACCTTC

clone size: .
D gene: .
J gene: TRBJ2-5
V gene: TRBV5-1
CDR3 protein: CASSLEFPRREVGETQYF
CDR3 DNA: TGCGCCAGCAGCTTGGAATTCCCGAGAAGGGAGGTAGGAGAGACCCAGTACTTC

clone size: .
D gene: .
J gene: TRBJ1-2
V gene: TRBV6-1
CDR3 protein: CASSGTEDTNHNYGYTF
CDR3 DNA: TGTGCCAGCAGTGGGACGGAGGACACTAATCATAACTATGGCTACACCTTC

clone size: .
D gene: .
J gene: TRBJ2-1
V gene: TRBV6-5
CDR3 protein: CASSTSDHYNEQFF
CDR3 DNA: .

clone size: .
D gene: .
J gene: TRBJ2-2
V gene: TRBV7-6
CDR3 protein: CASSSGTLNTGELFF
CDR3 DNA: TGTGCCAGCAGCTCCGGGACTCTGAACACCGGGGAGCTGTTTTTT

clone size: .
D gene: .
J gene: TRBJ1-6
V gene: TRBV27
CDR3 protein: CASSDDGRTVNSPLHF
CDR3 DNA: TGTGCCAGCAGCGACGATGGACGGACGGTAAATTCACCCCTCCACTTT

clone size: .
D gene: .
J gene: TRBJ1-2
V gene: TRBV29-1
CDR3 protein: CSAPADGNYGYTF
CDR3 DNA: TGCAGCGCCCCCGCGGACGGGAACTATGGCTACACCTTC

clone size: .
D gene: .
J gene: TRBJ2-7
V gene: TRBV5-1
CDR3 protein: CASSPGQENPSEQYF
CDR3 DNA: TGCGCCAGCAGCCCGGGGCAGGAAAACCCTAGTGAGCAGTACTTC

clone size: .
D gene: .
J gene: TRBJ1-5
V gene: TRBV5-6
CDR3 protein: CASSQGRFNQPQHF
CDR3 DNA: TGTGCCAGCAGTCAGGGCCGGTTCAATCAGCCCCAGCATTTT

clone size: .
D gene: .
J gene: TRBJ2-1
V gene: TRBV25-1
CDR3 protein: CASSGGGNEQFF
CDR3 DNA: TGTGCCAGCAGCGGTGGCGGCAATGAGCAGTTCTTC

clone size: .
D gene: .
J gene: TRBJ2-1
V gene: TRBV29-1
CDR3 protein: CSVGAGEQFF
CDR3 DNA: TGCAGCGTTGGAGCAGGTGAGCAGTTCTTC